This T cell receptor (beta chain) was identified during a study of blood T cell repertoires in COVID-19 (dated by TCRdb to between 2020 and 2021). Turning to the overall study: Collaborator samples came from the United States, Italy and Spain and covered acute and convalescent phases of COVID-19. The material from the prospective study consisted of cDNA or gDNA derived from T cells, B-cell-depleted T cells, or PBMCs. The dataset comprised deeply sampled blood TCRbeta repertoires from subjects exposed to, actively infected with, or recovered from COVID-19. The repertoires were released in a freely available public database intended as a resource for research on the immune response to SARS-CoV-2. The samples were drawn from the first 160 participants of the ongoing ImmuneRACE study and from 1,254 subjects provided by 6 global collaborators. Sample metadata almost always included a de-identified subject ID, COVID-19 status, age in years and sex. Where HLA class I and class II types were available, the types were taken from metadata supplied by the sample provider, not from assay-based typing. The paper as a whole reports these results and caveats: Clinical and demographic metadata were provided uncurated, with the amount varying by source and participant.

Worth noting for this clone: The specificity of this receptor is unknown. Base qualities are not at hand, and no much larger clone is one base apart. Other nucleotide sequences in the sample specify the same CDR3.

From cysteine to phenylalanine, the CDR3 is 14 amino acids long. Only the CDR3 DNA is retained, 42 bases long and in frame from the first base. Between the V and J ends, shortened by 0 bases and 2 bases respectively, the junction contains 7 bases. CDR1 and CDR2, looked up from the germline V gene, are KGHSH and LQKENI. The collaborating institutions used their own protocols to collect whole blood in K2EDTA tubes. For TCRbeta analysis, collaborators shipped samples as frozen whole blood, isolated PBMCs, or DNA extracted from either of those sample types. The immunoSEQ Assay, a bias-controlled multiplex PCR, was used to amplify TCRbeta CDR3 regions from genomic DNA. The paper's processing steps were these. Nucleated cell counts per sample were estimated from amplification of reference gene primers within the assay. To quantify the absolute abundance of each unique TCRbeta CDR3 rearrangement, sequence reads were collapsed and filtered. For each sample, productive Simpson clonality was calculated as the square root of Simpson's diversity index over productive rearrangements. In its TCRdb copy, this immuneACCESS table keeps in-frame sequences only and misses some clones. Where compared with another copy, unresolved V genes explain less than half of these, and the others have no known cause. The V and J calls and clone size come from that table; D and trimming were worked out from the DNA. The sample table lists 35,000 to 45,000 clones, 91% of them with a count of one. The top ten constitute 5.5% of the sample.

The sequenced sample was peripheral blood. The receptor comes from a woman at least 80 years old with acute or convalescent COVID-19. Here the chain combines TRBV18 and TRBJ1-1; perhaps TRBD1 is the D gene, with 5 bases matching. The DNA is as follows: TGTGCCAGCTCACCACCGGGGGGTAACACTGAAGCTTTCTTT. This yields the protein CASSPPGGNTEAFF. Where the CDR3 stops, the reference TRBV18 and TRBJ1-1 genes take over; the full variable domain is NAGVMQNPRHLVRRRGQEARLRCSPMKGHSHVYWYRQLPEEGLKFMVYLQKENIIDESGMPKERFSAEFPKEGPSILRIQQVVRGDSAAYFCASSPPGGNTEAFFGQGTRLTVV.